These T cell receptor beta chains were read from a single sample in a study of identical twins. From the 5' RACE reads, TCRdb called clonotypes with MiXCR, one entry per CDR3 protein. The sample has more than 1.5 million distinct CDR3 sequences; around 29% are singletons. Sequencing input: cord blood. Every receptor here comes from a newborn girl in good health. The CDR3 runs from the conserved cysteine through the conserved F or W. The size of a clone is reported for some rows only, either as once, few or many, or as a class for expanded clones.

cdr3_aa clone_size v_call cdr3_length
CASRTGGDEKLFF few TRBV5-1 13
CASSFQRESTEQYF - TRBV27 14
CASSYRDPEQFF - TRBV11-2 12
CASSLGQADVYGYTF many TRBV5-1 15
CASSLVRNRRGPYNEQFF - TRBV11-2 18
CASTRTRGAAKNIQYF few TRBV3-1 16
CASSSGPQITYGYTF - TRBV13 15
CASSLGPFTDTQYF many TRBV7-2 14
CASSTRALARDTDTQYF - TRBV2 17
CASSERGSYGYTF many TRBV6-1 13
CASSLGFAYNEQFF many TRBV7-2 14
CASSLRRGMNTEAFF few TRBV12-3/TRBV12-4 15
CASSPQNDNEQFF - TRBV6-2/TRBV6-3 13
CASSLDNSFISGANVLTF few TRBV5-1 18
CSARVGGLANEQYF - TRBV20-1 14
CASSQGLYTDTQYF many TRBV4-2 14
CASSLWWREGPYNEQFF few TRBV28 17
CASSSPSRGYEQFF - TRBV6-6 14
CSVALLWGPRSYEQYF - TRBV29-1 16
CASSFYRDGRGTQYF few TRBV7-4 15
CASAGLSHEQYF - TRBV4-1 12
CAISDPTEMNTEAFF few TRBV10-3 15
CASSLPGGTTSYNEQYF - TRBV27 17
CASSRGRYGYTF - TRBV28 12
CAIGGGGNEKLFF few TRBV10-3 13
CASSASRTGVNTEAFF - TRBV25-1 16
CASSFPGTGVHGYTF - TRBV27 15
CASSLALAETQYF many TRBV7-2 13
CASSLPGVGNERFF - TRBV5-1 14
CASSPTLAGTQETQYF many TRBV4-1 16
CASSLSGVKNTEAFF - TRBV11-2 15
CASSPPGTEETQYF few TRBV28 14
CASKTTENSSYNEQFF - TRBV7-2 16
CASSRLAETYNEQFF - TRBV28 15
CASSTGPGNQPQHF - TRBV5-5 14
CSAPKTSGGADTQYF few TRBV20-1 15
CSARDRRHGYNEQFF few TRBV20-1 15
CASSQVSTFGTDTQYF once TRBV3-1 16
CAISEYRLGNTEAFF - TRBV2 15
CASSLDPSGIREQYF - TRBV5-1 15
CSLLAVAKNIQYF - TRBV20-1 13
CASSPTGATSTDTQYF - TRBV21-1 16
CAGSLPGGEQFF - TRBV5-1 12
CASSPQWGEQFF - TRBV12-3/TRBV12-4 12
CASSPEDSPLHF - TRBV18 12
CASSPTSAGSYNEQFF - TRBV18 16
CSATKAGGTDTQYF - TRBV20-1 14
CASSSGPGRAFF - TRBV27 12
CATLLTSGSTDTQYF - TRBV19 15
CATSRGLGRRNYEQYF few TRBV15 16
CSVGGGGTSTDTQYF few TRBV29-1 15